A single sample is the source of the 10 T cell receptor beta chains below, sequenced in a study of blood T cell repertoires in COVID-19. Repertoires were generated with immunoSEQ multiplex PCR, while TCRdb's copy carries only in-frame clones and drops some. The sample includes approximately 17,000 clones, more than 70% of them seen just once. The sequencing sample was made of PBMCs or T cells enriched from blood (not recorded which). These TCRs come from a woman in her twenties or thirties who had recovered from COVID-19.

V is TRBV5-1 and J is TRBJ1-1; D ambiguous. Trimming took 0 bases from V and 1 from J, leaving 7 bases between them. Germline V gene sequence: CDR1 SGHRS, CDR2 YFSETQ. The CDR3 runs 14 residues. CDR3 sequence reads: CASSLDGQNTEAFF. CDR3 bases: TGCGCCAGCAGCTTGGATGGGCAGAACACTGAAGCTTTCTTT.

The genes are TRBV18 and TRBJ2-7, with D tentatively TRBD2 (6 bases). The CDR3 extends over 16 amino acids. Looked up from germline, CDR1 is KGHSH and CDR2 is LQKENI. V lost 2 bases and J 3 bases, leaving 17 bases between the germline ends. CDR3 coding DNA: TGTGCCAGCTCACCATCGGCGTGGGGACTCAACTACGAGCAGTACTTC. It translates to CASSPSAWGLNYEQYF. The full variable domain, rest sourced from reference TRBV18 and TRBJ2-7, is NAGVMQNPRHLVRRRGQEARLRCSPMKGHSHVYWYRQLPEEGLKFMVYLQKENIIDESGMPKERFSAEFPKEGPSILRIQQVVRGDSAAYFCASSPSAWGLNYEQYFGPGTRLTVT.

CDR3 coding DNA: TGCGCCAGCAGTGATCGGCGGGGGGCTTACTCCTACGAGCAGTACTTC. It translates to CASSDRRGAYSYEQYF. V usage is TRBV10-1 and J usage is TRBJ2-7, with 8 bases aligning to TRBD2. Germline V gene data show CDR1 as WNHNN and CDR2 as SYGVQD (reference sequence). This CDR3 spans 16 amino acids. With V trimmed by 3 bases and J by 0 bases, 7 bases remained unmatched.

The gene calls are TRBV7-2 and TRBJ2-5; 16 nucleotides agree with TRBD2. V was clipped by 5 bases and J by 9 bases; unmatched bases: 6. The CDR3 spans 15 residues. Germline V gene data show CDR1 as SGHTA and CDR2 as FQGNSA. The CDR3 DNA reads TGTGCCAGCAGCCAGGGACTAGCGGGGGGGGTGGCCCAGTACTTC. Protein sequence: CASSQGLAGGVAQYF. Drawing the rest from reference TRBV7-2 and TRBJ2-5, the complete variable domain is GAGVSQSPSNKVTEKGKDVELRCDPISGHTALYWYRQSLGQGLEFLIYFQGNSAPDKSGLPSDRFSAERTGGSVSTLTIQRTQQEDSAVYLCASSQGLAGGVAQYFGPGTRLLVL.

This clone was seen more than once but under ten times. The gene calls are TRBV24-1 and TRBJ2-2, with D maybe TRBD2 (6 bases). CDR3 length equals 12 residues. Trimming cost V 6 bases and J 5 bases, with 6 bases left between them. Per the germline V gene, CDR1 is KGHDR and CDR2 is SFDVKD. In DNA form, the CDR3 reads TGTGCCACCAGTCGGGAGACCGGGGAGCTGTTTTTT. Amino acid sequence: CATSRETGELFF.

This rearrangement joins TRBV6-1 to TRBJ1-2, with 7 bases lining up with TRBD1. This CDR3 spans 13 amino acids. Looked up from germline, CDR1 is MNHNS and CDR2 is SASEGT. The J segment lost 14 bases and the V segment lost 3 bases, leaving 12 bases of the junction unmatched. DNA for the CDR3: TGTGCCAGCAGTGACACTCCCGGCAGGGGGGTGACCTTC. It specifies CASSDTPGRGVTF.

The rearrangement links TRBV27 to TRBJ1-1; a weak D match, TRBD1 (5 bases). V lost 6 bases, J lost 5 bases, and 16 bases lay in between. From germline, CDR1 is MNHEY and CDR2 SMNVEV (reference sequence). The CDR3 extends over 14 amino acids. CDR3 protein: CASSPGTGGTEAFF. CDR3 nucleotide sequence: TGTGCCAGCAGCCCCGGAACGGGGGGGACTGAAGCTTTCTTT.

J is TRBJ2-7 and V is TRBV19, with D possibly matching TRBD1 (6 bases). The ends were cut back, 5 bases at V and 1 base at J, with 9 bases in the middle. Per the germline V gene, CDR1 is LNHDA and CDR2 is SQIVND (reference sequence). There are 13 residues in the CDR3. As DNA, the CDR3 is TGTGCCAGTAGTGGGACACCGTCCTACGAGCAGTACTTC. Its translation: CASSGTPSYEQYF.

This clone has a handful of counts. The chain joins TRBV7-2 to TRBJ2-1; maybe TRBD2 (5 bases). The ends were cut back, 1 base at V and 5 bases at J, with 12 bases in the middle. CDR3 size: 15 residues. CDR1 is SGHTA and CDR2 is FQGNSA in the germline V gene. DNA of the CDR3: TGTGCCAGCAGCTTAGGCGTACAGCGGAACAATGAGCAGTTCTTC. Its protein product is CASSLGVQRNNEQFF.

The rearrangement uses TRBV30 and TRBJ2-1, with TRBD1 matching over 7 bases. J gave up 4 bases and V 1 base, and 4 bases lay outside the gene matches. Germline lookup yields CDR1 GTSNPN and CDR2 SVGIG (reference sequence). The CDR3 runs 14 residues. CDR3 protein: CAWSGGQPYNEQFF. In DNA, the CDR3 is TGTGCCTGGAGTGGGGGACAGCCTTACAATGAGCAGTTCTTC.